This TCR beta chain was retrieved from a study of PD-L1 blockade in urothelial cancer. Overall study context: Patients went on atezolizumab in about 2014, receiving 1,200 mg intravenously every 3 weeks. Most of the roughly 30 patients were men whose urothelial cancer was bladder-origin. Blood analyses occurred 3 weeks (second dose) and 6 weeks post treatment start.

V trimming: 3 bases; J trimming: 9 bases; junction bases outside the gene matches: 6. This CDR3 region has 15 residues. Germline assignment: CDR1 SGHNT and CDR2 YYREEE (reference sequence). The method was immunoSEQ multiplex PCR; TCRdb's version includes in-frame clones alone and lacks a portion of them. This sample yields more than 50,000 clones, of which over 75% are seen a single time; about 4.5% belongs to the top ten. V gene TRBV5-4 combines with J gene TRBJ2-1, with 13 bases fitting TRBD2. The sequence derives from a man in his 70s with urothelial cancer. The sequencing here drew on PBMCs, taken around atezolizumab (anti-PD-L1) treatment. CDR3 coding DNA: TGTGCCAGCAGCTCGACTAGCGGGAGGTCAGGTGAGCAGTTCTTC. It codes for CASSSTSGRSGEQFF. Combining the CDR3 with reference TRBV5-4 and TRBJ2-1 gives the whole variable domain ETGVTQSPTHLIKTRGQQVTLRCSSQSGHNTVSWYQQALGQGPQFIFQYYREEENGRGNFPPRFSGLQFPNYSSELNVNALELDDSALYLCASSSTSGRSGEQFFGPGTRLTVL.